One sample yielded the 19 T cell receptor beta chains listed below, sequenced in a study of cytomegalovirus exposure and HLA in healthy donors. Some clones are missing from TCRdb's copy, which holds only in-frame ones; the method was immunoSEQ multiplex PCR. The data contain 90,000 to 120,000 clones, about 85% of them singletons. Sample: PBMCs. Receptor source: a woman younger than 35 in good health and CMV-seronegative.

The V call is TRBV29-1, the J call TRBJ2-5, with a possible D match to TRBD2 (6 bases). The ends were cut back, 7 bases at V and 1 base at J, with 10 bases in the middle. The CDR3 extends over 12 amino acids. Germline loops: CDR1 SQVTM, CDR2 ANQGSEA. The CDR3 DNA is TGCAGCGGGGGGGAGTTCCAAGAGACCCAGTACTTC. The encoded protein is CSGGEFQETQYF.

There are a few counts of this clone. This chain uses TRBV27 with TRBJ2-5; D uncertain. This CDR3 has 13 residues. The germline V and J ends were trimmed by 4 bases and 1 base, with 7 bases remaining between them. Germline lookup yields CDR1 MNHEY and CDR2 SMNVEV (reference sequence). Here the CDR3 DNA reads TGTGCCAGCAGTTATCAGTCCCAAGAGACCCAGTACTTC. Translating gives CASSYQSQETQYF.

This clone occurred once. The DNA of the CDR3 is TGTGCCAGCAGTTTCGAACAGGCCGATCAGCCCCAGCATTTT. It translates to CASSFEQADQPQHF. The chain links TRBV28 to TRBJ1-5; a weak D match, TRBD1 (5 bases). Germline V lookup: CDR1 MDHEN, CDR2 SYDVKM. Trimming stripped 3 bases from V and 5 bases from J, with 11 bases between. CDR3 size: 14 residues. Full variable domain (remainder filled in from reference TRBV28 and TRBJ1-5): DVKVTQSSRYLVKRTGEKVFLECVQDMDHENMFWYRQDPGLGLRLIYFSYDVKMKEKGDIPEGYSVSREKKERFSLILESASTNQTSMYLCASSFEQADQPQHFGDGTRLSIL.

The V gene is TRBV5-4, the J gene TRBJ1-1; 12 nucleotides match TRBD1. This CDR3 has 15 amino acids. CDR1 is SGHNT, CDR2 YYREEE, per germline (reference sequence). V was pared by 3 bases and J by 4 bases, with 4 bases of the junction left unmatched. In DNA, the CDR3 is TGTGCCAGCAGCTCGGGGACAGGGGGCGGCACTGAAGCTTTCTTT. Protein sequence: CASSSGTGGGTEAFF.

This chain links TRBV7-3 with TRBJ2-2, with D uncertain. Trimming shortened V by 1 base and J by 1 base, and 10 bases separated the two germline ends. Germline lookup yields CDR1 SGHTA and CDR2 FQGTGA. The CDR3 runs 16 residues. The DNA for the CDR3 is TGTGCCAGCAGCTTAAGTGGCCCCCGGAACACCGGGGAGCTGTTTTTT. Amino acid sequence: CASSLSGPRNTGELFF.

The chain uses TRBV5-6 and TRBJ1-3; the D is unclear. V was shortened by 0 bases and J by 1 base, with 14 bases between the two germline ends. The germline V gene has CDR1 SGHDT and CDR2 YYEEEE. CDR3 length equals 17 residues. In DNA, the CDR3 is TGTGCCAGCAGCTTGGTAGGTGCAGGAGGATCTGGAAACACCATATATTTT. This codes for CASSLVGAGGSGNTIYF.

J is TRBJ2-2 and V is TRBV9, with D perhaps TRBD2 (7 bases). This CDR3 region has 18 residues. The V gene's germline CDR1 is SGDLS and CDR2 YYNGEE. V lost 0 bases, J lost 4 bases, and 19 bases lay in between. CDR3 residues: CASSVGAGAVSITGELFF. The CDR3 nucleotides read TGTGCCAGCAGCGTAGGTGCGGGGGCTGTTTCAATCACCGGGGAGCTGTTTTTT.

Concerning this clone: The sample carries other DNA sequences with the same CDR3. The V and J genes are TRBV6-5 and TRBJ1-1; D might be TRBD1 (6 bases). In germline, CDR1 is MNHEY, CDR2 SVGAGI. Trimming stripped 5 bases from V and 1 base from J, with 8 bases between. The CDR3 consists of 13 residues. The CDR3 nucleotides are TGTGCCAGCAGTAGGACAGAGAACACTGAAGCTTTCTTT. Translated: CASSRTENTEAFF.

The chain has TRBV13 and TRBJ2-2, with 7 bases lining up with TRBD1. CDR1 and CDR2 (germline): PRHDT, FYEKMQ (reference sequence). The CDR3 extends over 14 amino acids. The ends lost 11 bases at V and 4 bases at J; junction bases unmatched: 10. CDR3 in amino acids: CAFSRGRTTGELFF. The DNA of the CDR3 is TGTGCCTTCTCGAGGGGGCGCACCACCGGGGAGCTGTTTTTT.

The CDR3 protein is CASSSHRDMNTEAFF. CDR3 in DNA: TGTGCCAGCAGCTCCCACAGGGATATGAACACTGAAGCTTTCTTT. The chain employs TRBV7-9 and TRBJ1-1, with D perhaps matching TRBD1 (6 bases). The CDR3 sequence is 15 residues long. Deletions cut 4 bases from V and 0 bases from J, with 12 bases between. In germline, CDR1 is SEHNR, CDR2 FQNEAQ (reference sequence).

This rearrangement joins TRBV25-1 to TRBJ2-1, with D perhaps matching TRBD1 (6 bases). V was shortened by 3 bases and J by 5 bases, with 11 bases between the two germline ends. The CDR3 loop spans 14 amino acids. Germline V gene sequence: CDR1 MGHDK, CDR2 SYGVNS. Here the CDR3 reads CASSELTGNNEQFF. The CDR3, as DNA: TGTGCCAGCAGTGAGCTAACAGGGAACAATGAGCAGTTCTTC. The complete variable domain, with remaining parts taken from reference TRBV25-1 and TRBJ2-1, reads EADIYQTPRYLVIGTGKKITLECSQTMGHDKMYWYQQDPGMELHLIHYSYGVNSTEKGDLSSESTVSRIRTEHFPLTLESARPSHTSQYLCASSELTGNNEQFFGPGTRLTVL.

The chain employs TRBV5-6 and TRBJ2-7, with 7 positions matching TRBD2. Trimming took 3 bases from V and 2 from J; bases not matched to a gene: 8. The V gene's germline CDR1 is SGHDT and CDR2 YYEEEE. This CDR3 region has 15 residues. CDR3 region: CASSWWDYLTYEQYF. The CDR3 bases are TGTGCCAGCAGCTGGTGGGACTACCTGACCTACGAGCAGTACTTC.

The chain couples TRBV28 to TRBJ1-6, with TRBD1 as a possible D gene (6 bases). CDR3 size: 16 residues. The V end was cut by 3 bases, the J end by 6 bases, with 15 bases between. Germline loops: CDR1 MDHEN, CDR2 SYDVKM. CDR3 nucleotides: TGTGCCAGCAGTTTGATAGGGAGGGGGGCTAATTCACCCCTCCACTTT. It translates to CASSLIGRGANSPLHF.

The chain has TRBV5-5 and TRBJ1-2, with D perhaps matching TRBD1 (5 bases). V was trimmed by 0 bases and J by 8 bases, leaving 14 bases between them. Germline V gene lookup returns CDR1 SGHKS and CDR2 YYEKEE (reference sequence). The CDR3 is 14 amino acids. In DNA, the CDR3 is TGTGCCAGCAGCTTGGTCCGGGGGTATCGGGGCTACACCTTC. It is translated as CASSLVRGYRGYTF.

The chain links TRBV5-1 to TRBJ2-1; perhaps TRBD2 as D (5 bases). Per the germline V gene, CDR1 is SGHRS and CDR2 is YFSETQ. The CDR3 has 13 amino acids. Deletions cut 3 bases from V and 11 bases from J, with 15 bases between. In DNA, the CDR3 is TGCGCCAGCAGCTCGATGGGGAGCGATCAGCAGTTCTTC. It is translated as CASSSMGSDQQFF. The full variable domain, in which reference TRBV5-1 and TRBJ2-1 provide the parts outside the CDR3, is KAGVTQTPRYLIKTRGQQVTLSCSPISGHRSVSWYQQTPGQGLQFLFEYFSETQRNKGNFPGRFSGRQFSNSRSEMNVSTLELGDSALYLCASSSMGSDQQFFGPGTRLTVL.

The chain recombines TRBV27 with TRBJ2-1; D is undetermined. Germline values: CDR1 MNHEY, CDR2 SMNVEV (reference sequence). The ends were cut back, 2 bases at V and 4 bases at J, with 6 bases in the middle. The CDR3 is 13 residues long. The CDR3 loop is CASSLSTYNEQFF. In DNA, the CDR3 is TGTGCCAGCAGTTTAAGTACATACAATGAGCAGTTCTTC.

The gene calls are TRBV5-6 and TRBJ2-6, with no clear D. The CDR3 sequence is 16 residues long. The V and J ends lost 0 bases and 0 bases respectively, with 7 bases between them. Germline CDR1 is SGHDT and CDR2 is YYEEEE. The CDR3 DNA reads TGTGCCAGCAGCTTGGCCAAGCACTCTGGGGCCAACGTCCTGACTTTC. This codes for CASSLAKHSGANVLTF.

The chain uses TRBV5-1 and TRBJ1-2; D is undetermined. CDR3 length equals 15 residues. Germline V lookup: CDR1 SGHRS, CDR2 YFSETQ. V lost 0 bases to trimming and J lost 7 bases, with 16 bases between them. The CDR3, as DNA: TGCGCCAGCAGCTTGGCCTCTTCGGGATCCAGTGGCTACACCTTC. It translates to CASSLASSGSSGYTF.

The chain combines TRBV4-1 with TRBJ1-4, with D possibly being TRBD1 (5 bases). Trimming stripped 3 bases from V and 1 base from J, with 12 bases between. CDR1 and CDR2 (germline): MGHRA, YSYEKL. The CDR3 sequence is 16 residues long. The CDR3 spells CASSQPREGTNEKLFF. CDR3 sequence (DNA): TGCGCCAGCAGCCAGCCCAGGGAAGGAACTAATGAAAAACTGTTTTTT.